The source of this TCR beta chain is a study of cytomegalovirus exposure and HLA in healthy donors (dated by TCRdb to 2017 to 2019). In the study overall: In an earlier analysis of under 600 of the donors, less than 350 Gb of sequence data and 117 million unique TCR beta sequences from 150 million to 200 million T cells were reported. Among some 410 genotyped donors of the cohort, an average of approximately 220,000 unique TCR beta nucleotide sequences was sequenced per donor, of which about 18% were non-productive. Of the roughly 400 genotyped donors, around 81% fell in the genetic ancestry cluster associated with self-reported Caucasian donors. Rather than drawing on any new phenotypic data, the later analysis identified candidate immune exposures from TCR beta sequences and the way those sequences occurred across donors. Roughly 300 gigabases of sequencing data and roughly 90 million unique TCR sequences were included in an early release covering about 700 HLA-typed donors. A later analysis re-examined previously published TCR beta repertoires from hundreds of donors and added high-resolution HLA genotyping to investigate patterns of TCR occurrence. Typing coverage differed by locus: A, B, C, DRB1 and DQB1 were typed in about 620-640 donors, DQA1 in approximately 520, DPA1 in around 600, and DPB1 in just under 480. Every repertoire in the discovery cohort had been generated on one and the same sequencing platform. Donor age, sex, ethnicity and CMV serostatus were compiled together with the repertoire data. In addition to the first cohort of 666 subjects, a separate validation cohort of 100 to 150 different subjects was used. In a later genetic analysis, genome-wide SNP genotypes for about 65% of the roughly 670 donors were used, and that subset was treated as a discovery cohort. The T cell repertoires of about 700 subjects were profiled by immunosequencing and related to cytomegalovirus serostatus. The study combined high-throughput TCR immunosequencing, statistical association of individual TCRs with disease status, and machine learning to predict cytomegalovirus infection status. HLA typing included class I and class II loci at four-digit resolution. An earlier analysis of roughly 580 of the donors used high-throughput TCR beta sequencing to judge whether each TCR beta V gene segment behaved as functional or pseudogenic. The study was designed to test whether signatures of past pathogen exposure could be identified by cataloging public T cell receptors. Roughly 5 DR-DQ haplotypes were handled as single units for association and clustering, since linkage in the cohort was strong.

This clone was detected once. Its antigen target is currently unknown. Base quality data are lacking; no much larger clone is found one base away. The method was the immunoSEQ multiplex PCR assay. The multiplex PCR relied on a mix of 60 forward primers for TCR Vbeta segments and 13 reverse primers for TCR Jbeta segments. The CDR3 region of rearranged TCR beta genes was amplified from genomic DNA by a multiplex PCR assay. On the Illumina HiSeq System, the amplified TCR beta libraries were sequenced as 87-base-pair reads. As for the original processing: Across the 600 to 700 repertoires, a later analysis counted 60 million to 90 million unique TCR beta chains, 9.5 million to 13 million of which were shared by at least two donors. Raw reads were error-corrected and collapsed into unique sequences by a nearest-neighbor algorithm in which closely related sequences were merged to remove PCR and sequencing errors. V, D and J gene segments were assigned by aligning CDR3 sequences to IMGT reference sequences. For a sequence to be retained, a match of at least six nucleotides was required to both a V gene segment and a J gene segment. A rearrangement was called productive if the CDR3 had no stop codons and remained in frame with V and J, and every other rearrangement was called non-productive. CDR3 was defined by IMGT convention, running from the second conserved V-encoded cysteine to the conserved J-encoded phenylalanine. The earlier analysis of roughly 590 of the donors excluded sequences that lacked an unambiguous match to a single V gene segment. In an earlier analysis of some 590 of the donors, V segments were called functional above 56.7% productive rearrangements and were called segregating when the between-donor standard deviation exceeded 5%. A statistical classification framework was built for diagnosing cytomegalovirus status from the catalog of TCR beta chain sequences. A later analysis assigned V and J genes by comparing TCR nucleotide sequences with IMGT/GENE-DB human TR gene sequences. The TCRdist pipeline was used in a later analysis to assign CDR3 sequences and most-parsimonious VDJ recombination scenarios. In a later analysis, each TCR beta chain was defined by its CDR3 amino acid sequence together with its V-gene family, and reads lacking a unique V-gene family were excluded. To address suspected cross-contamination and a sequencing artifact, a later analysis removed around 590 highly shared, low-generation-probability nucleotide sequences. In a later analysis, a clonal expansion index was calculated for each public chain from normalized within-repertoire ranks of inferred template counts. A later analysis computed generation probabilities with a VDJ recombination model fitted to out-of-frame rearrangements, and checked the results against IGoR. Hypergeometric tests were used in a later analysis to score TCR-TCR, TCR-HLA and TCR-CMV co-occurrence, with a repertoire-size bias correction applied to the TCR pairs. False discovery rates were estimated in a later analysis by permuting HLA or CMV assignments 20 times. In a later analysis, co-occurring TCRs were grouped using DBSCAN, with TCRdist sequence similarity added in when clustering inside HLA-allele-positive subsets. Co-occurrence clustering excluded repertoires with fewer than 30,000 or more than 120,000 public chains, plus five with anomalous nucleotide sharing. TCRdb took over this immuneACCESS table, retaining in-frame rearrangements with V and J assigned. Such tables are incomplete; in checked studies, under half of the missing clones stem from an unresolved V gene, and the remainder is unexplained. V, J and clone size reflect that table, while D and trimming were determined from the DNA. This sample holds 150,000 to 200,000 clones; roughly four fifths were observed only once. The top ten clonotypes cover 3.1% of the sample.

Results the study describes overall, beyond this receptor: Strong co-occurrence of HLA alleles, especially DR and DQ, made assigning TCR associations to individual alleles difficult. A further reported finding was that TCR beta sequences accurately predicted the HLA-A and HLA-B alleles for most subjects in the first cohort. Roughly uniform sequencing depth across donors was assumed in presence/absence analyses, although this assumption may not hold. In a later analysis, TCR association rates were found to vary across HLA loci, with the most associated TCRs seen for DRB1 alleles and the fewest for HLA-C alleles. The classifier was reported to diagnose cytomegalovirus status with high specificity and sensitivity in both the original cohort and the validation cohort. According to a later analysis, parvovirus B19, influenza, CMV and Epstein-Barr virus appeared linked to several top co-occurrence clusters. According to a later analysis, most CMV-associated TCR beta chains appeared to be HLA-restricted, and the HLA associations seemed to be driven largely by CMV exposure. A later analysis associated 16,951 TCR beta sequences with specific HLA alleles at a false discovery rate of 0.05. Correlated functional status among segregating V segments might be attributable to linkage disequilibrium, but an unknown experimental factor could not be ruled out. Some IMGT-functional V segments, including TRBV6-2 and TRBV6-3, could not be distinguished by the 87-base-pair reads and were therefore excluded. This cohort had only TCR beta chains sequenced, and the lack of alpha or paired-chain data limited which features could be detected. Compared with equally common non-associated chains, HLA-associated TCR beta chains in a later analysis were more clonally expanded and had lower generation probabilities. A total of 164 TCR beta chains were listed by the study as associated with cytomegalovirus. Because HLA typing was unavailable for some donors at each locus, only the typed subset was used in association tests. Three of the identified cytomegalovirus-associated TCR beta chains were confirmed in vitro to be specific for cytomegalovirus antigens. Most TCR sequences were seen in very few donors, while some public TCRs were found in many individuals. In a later genetic analysis, a missense DCLRE1C variant was associated with V-gene and J-gene trimming of TCR beta chains, and the association was replicated in an independent cohort. An earlier analysis of 450 to 750 of the donors showed that most TCR beta V segments appeared in productive rearrangements either about 87% or about 30% of the time, which broadly matched IMGT annotations. The earlier analysis of approximately 590 of the donors excluded about 16 rarely observed V segments, including chromosome 9 orphons, because counts were too low. A later genetic analysis reported fewer N-insertions in productive TCRs among donors in an Asian-associated ancestry cluster than the roughly 700-donor mean. According to the authors, the approach could potentially be generalized to other disease states and immunological phenotypes. For the cohort, immune exposure information was limited to CMV serostatus. A cluster of highly shared sequence variants was judged likely to be a technical artifact of the sequencing pipeline.

The CDR3 contains 13 residues, cysteine and phenylalanine counted. The entry retains the CDR3 DNA only, 39 bases that are in frame from base 1. As encoded in the germline V gene, CDR1 is MGHRA while CDR2 is YSYEKL. Compared with germline, V lacks 5 bases and J lacks 8 bases; bases without a gene match: 3. The cohort was made up of about 610 healthy bone marrow donors. At the time of sampling, every cohort member was nominally healthy, though immune exposures that went unrecorded were likely present. The donor tested CMV seronegative, placing the donor among the 352 seronegative members of the cohort. Every donor gave a peripheral blood sample, and the peripheral blood mononuclear cells from that sample were used for TCR beta sequencing. Genomic DNA was extracted from the blood cell samples with the Qiagen DNeasy Blood Extraction Kit.

The V and J segments used are TRBV4-1 and TRBJ2-2; 9 bases in the junction line up with TRBD2. Sequencing was carried out using PBMCs. The clonotype was recovered from a woman in her thirties or forties in good health and CMV-seronegative. The CDR3 reads as follows: CASSASGAGELFF. Here is the DNA: TGCGCCAGCAGCGCTAGCGGGGCTGGGGAGCTGTTTTTT.